Listed below are T cell receptor beta chains from one sample, sequenced in a study of vaccination effects on CD4 cells after COVID-19. The table came from immunoSEQ multiplex PCR; TCRdb's copy has only in-frame clones and leaves some out. Of tens of thousands of clones in the sample, about 81% are singletons; the top ten hold around 30%. These receptors' antigens are unknown. The source was CD4+ T cells from PBMCs cultured with SARS-CoV-2 spike peptides, collected before COVID-19 vaccination. Receptor source: a human donor who received a COVID-19 vaccine. Each CDR3 is given with its conserved first and last residue.

V,J,CDR3
TRBV19,TRBJ2-6,CASKGVGDGANVLTF
TRBV19,TRBJ2-1,CASSISKKLWTSGDNEQFF
TRBV28,TRBJ2-7,CASRQSSYEQYF
TRBV9,TRBJ2-7,CASSVGSTGGLYEQYF
TRBV28,TRBJ1-1,CASTPATGGRNTEAFF
TRBV6-5,TRBJ2-3,CASLRGGTDTQYF
TRBV6-5,TRBJ2-7,CASISGFPYEQYF
TRBV7-9,TRBJ1-2,CASRPPAGYGYTF
TRBV11-3,TRBJ2-2,CASSYGGLAYTGELFF
TRBV11-2,TRBJ1-4,CASSLVGASNEKLFF
TRBV27,TRBJ2-2,CASSLPPDGYTGELFF
TRBV30,TRBJ1-2,CAWTRDRTFYGYTF
TRBV15,TRBJ1-6,CATSTGPGSYNSPLHF